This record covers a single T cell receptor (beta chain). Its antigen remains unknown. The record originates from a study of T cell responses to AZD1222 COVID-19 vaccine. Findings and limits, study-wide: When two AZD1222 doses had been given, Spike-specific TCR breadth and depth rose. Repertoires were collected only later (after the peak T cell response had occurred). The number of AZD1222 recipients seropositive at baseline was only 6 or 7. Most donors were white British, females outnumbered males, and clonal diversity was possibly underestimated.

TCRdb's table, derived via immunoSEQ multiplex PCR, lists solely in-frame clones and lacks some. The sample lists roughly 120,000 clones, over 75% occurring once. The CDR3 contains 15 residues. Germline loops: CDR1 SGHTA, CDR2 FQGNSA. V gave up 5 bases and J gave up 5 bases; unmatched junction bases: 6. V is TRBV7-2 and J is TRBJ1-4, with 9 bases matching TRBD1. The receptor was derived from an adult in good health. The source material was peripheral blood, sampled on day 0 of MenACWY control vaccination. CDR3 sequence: CASSPRTGANEKLFF. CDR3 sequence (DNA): TGTGCCAGCAGCCCCCGGACAGGGGCGAATGAAAAACTGTTTTTT.